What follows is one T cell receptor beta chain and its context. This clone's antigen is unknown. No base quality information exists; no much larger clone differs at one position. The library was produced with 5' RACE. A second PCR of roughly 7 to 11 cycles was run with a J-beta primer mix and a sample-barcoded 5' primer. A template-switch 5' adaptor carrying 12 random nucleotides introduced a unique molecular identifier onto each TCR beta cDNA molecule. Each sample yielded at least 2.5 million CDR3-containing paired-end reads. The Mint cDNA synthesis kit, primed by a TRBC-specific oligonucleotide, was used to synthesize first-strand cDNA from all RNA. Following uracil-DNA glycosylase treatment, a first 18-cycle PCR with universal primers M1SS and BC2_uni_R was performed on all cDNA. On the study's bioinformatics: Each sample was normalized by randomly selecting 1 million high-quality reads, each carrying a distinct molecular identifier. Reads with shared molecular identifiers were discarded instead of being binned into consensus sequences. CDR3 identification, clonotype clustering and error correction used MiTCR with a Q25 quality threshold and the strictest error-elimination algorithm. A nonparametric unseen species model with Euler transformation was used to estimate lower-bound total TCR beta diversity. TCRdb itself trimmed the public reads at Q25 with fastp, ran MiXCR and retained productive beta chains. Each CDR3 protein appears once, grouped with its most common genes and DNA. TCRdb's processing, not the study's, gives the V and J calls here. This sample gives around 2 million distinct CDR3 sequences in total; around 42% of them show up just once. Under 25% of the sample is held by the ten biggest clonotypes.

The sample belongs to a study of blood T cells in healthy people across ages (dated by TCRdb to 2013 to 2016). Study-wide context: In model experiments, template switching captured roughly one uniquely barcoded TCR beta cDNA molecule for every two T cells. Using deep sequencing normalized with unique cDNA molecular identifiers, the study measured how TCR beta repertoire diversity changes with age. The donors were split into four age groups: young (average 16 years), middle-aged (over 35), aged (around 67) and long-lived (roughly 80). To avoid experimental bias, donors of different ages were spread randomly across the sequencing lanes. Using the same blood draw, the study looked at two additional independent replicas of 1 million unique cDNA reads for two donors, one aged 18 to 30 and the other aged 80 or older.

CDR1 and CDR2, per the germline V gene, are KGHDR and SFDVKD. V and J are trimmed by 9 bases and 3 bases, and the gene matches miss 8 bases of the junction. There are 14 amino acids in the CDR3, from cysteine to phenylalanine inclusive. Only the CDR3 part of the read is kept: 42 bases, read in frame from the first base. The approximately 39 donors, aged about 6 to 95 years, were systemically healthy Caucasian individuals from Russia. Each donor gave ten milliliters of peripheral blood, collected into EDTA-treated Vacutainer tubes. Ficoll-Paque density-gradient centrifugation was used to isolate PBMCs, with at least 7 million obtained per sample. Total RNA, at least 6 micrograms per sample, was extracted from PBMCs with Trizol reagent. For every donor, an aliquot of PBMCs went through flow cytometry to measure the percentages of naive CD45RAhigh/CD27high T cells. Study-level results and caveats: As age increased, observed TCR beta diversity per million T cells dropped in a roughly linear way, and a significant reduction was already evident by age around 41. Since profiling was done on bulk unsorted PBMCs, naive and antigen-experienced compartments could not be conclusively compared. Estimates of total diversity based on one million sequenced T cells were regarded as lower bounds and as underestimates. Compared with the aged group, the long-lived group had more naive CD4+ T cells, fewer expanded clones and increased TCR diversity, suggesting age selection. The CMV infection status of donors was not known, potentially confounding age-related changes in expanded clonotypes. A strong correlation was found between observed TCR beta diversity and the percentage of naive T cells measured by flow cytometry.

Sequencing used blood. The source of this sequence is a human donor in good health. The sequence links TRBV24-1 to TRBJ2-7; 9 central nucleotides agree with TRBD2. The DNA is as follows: TGTGCCACCGCCCCTAGCGGGACCCTCTACGAGCAGTACTTC. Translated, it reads CATAPSGTLYEQYF.